This TCR beta chain emerged from a study of OX40 agonist ivuxolimab in advanced cancers. Study in general: Mean age approximately 66 years, range about 20 to 79; roughly 80% male. Three dose-escalation patients had partial responses: one with hepatocellular carcinoma and two with cutaneous melanoma.

The table came from immunoSEQ multiplex PCR; TCRdb's copy has only in-frame clones and leaves some out. The sample gives approximately 60,000 clones, 70% to 85% of which show up once; 5.5% to 7% is in the top ten. Study-level points and caveats: Average numbers of expanded clones were greater in CD8+ T cells than in CD4+.

Points on this clone: Its target is not known.

V dropped 3 bases and J dropped 5; count of bases not matched to a gene: 1. The CDR3 is 14 amino acids. The germline V gene has CDR1 SGHTA and CDR2 FQGNSA. The sequencing used CD4+ or CD8+ T cells sorted from blood, collected in a trial of the OX40 agonist ivuxolimab. The rearrangement links TRBV7-2 to TRBJ2-5, with 12 nucleotides matching TRBD2. The clonotype was recovered from an adult with an advanced solid tumor such as melanoma, head and neck, liver or kidney cancer. Here the CDR3 reads CASSLLAGGETQYF. In DNA form, the CDR3 reads TGTGCCAGCAGCTTGCTAGCGGGGGGGGAGACCCAGTACTTC.